The rows below give T cell receptor beta chains drawn from one sample of a study of T cell changes during pregnancy in multiple sclerosis. Sequencing was performed with immunoSEQ multiplex PCR; in TCRdb, only in-frame clones are kept and a portion is missing. The table records more than 40,000 clones, more than 85% of them present only once. Sequencing used CD8+ T cells from peripheral blood mononuclear cells, obtained after pregnancy. These receptors all come from a female donor with multiple sclerosis, enrolled in a pregnancy study. CDR3s include the opening cysteine and the closing phenylalanine or tryptophan. A D gene is named only where the DNA matches it firmly. Not all rows give a size; the values are once, few, many and, for expanded clones, a class.

>TRBV4-1|TRBJ2-7|TRBD1|.
TGCGCCAGCAGCCCCGGACAGGGAGCTACCTACGAGCAGTACTTC
CASSPGQGATYEQYF
>TRBV25-1|TRBJ1-2|TRBD1|.
TGTGCCAGCAGCCCAGGGGGCAACTATGGCTACACCTTC
CASSPGGNYGYTF
>TRBV7-9|TRBJ1-1|.|.
TGTGCCAGCAGCTTAGATATGAACACTGAAGCTTTCTTT
CASSLDMNTEAFF
>TRBV19|TRBJ1-1|.|few
TGTGCCAGTAGTATCTGGCAGGCTAACACTGAAGCTTTCTTT
CASSIWQANTEAFF
>TRBV6-5|TRBJ2-1|TRBD2|.
TGTGCCAGCAGTTACTCAACTAGCGGGCACAATGAGCAGTTCTTC
CASSYSTSGHNEQFF
>TRBV5-5|TRBJ1-1|.|.
TGTGCCAGCAGCTTGGCCGGGTCTAGTGAAGCTTTCTTT
CASSLAGSSEAFF
>TRBV30|TRBJ1-4|.|once
TGTGCGCAAGGTGTTGGGTGGGGGGGTAATGAAAAACTGTTTTTT
CAQGVGWGGNEKLFF
>TRBV5-1|TRBJ1-4|TRBD1|once
TGCGCCAGCAGCTGGAAGTTGAGGGACAGGGGTGAAAAACTGTTTTTT
CASSWKLRDRGEKLFF
>TRBV11-2|TRBJ2-7|.|.
TGTGCCAGCAGCTTTTATTCGACAGGAGACGCCTACGAGCAGTACTTC
CASSFYSTGDAYEQYF
>TRBV4-2|TRBJ2-3|.|.
TGTGCCAGCAGCCAAGAGCTATCTTCCATCACAGATACGCAGTATTTT
CASSQELSSITDTQYF
>TRBV7-2|TRBJ2-7|.|.
TGTGCCAGCAGCTTGATGATGCCAGGGAACGAGCAGTACTTC
CASSLMMPGNEQYF
>TRBV7-9|TRBJ2-1|.|.
TGTGCCAGCAGCCCCGCGGATCTAGGTCACAATGAGCAGTTCTTC
CASSPADLGHNEQFF
>TRBV30|TRBJ1-1|.|.
TGTGCCTGGGGAGTCGGGGGGATGACTGAAGCTTTCTTT
CAWGVGGMTEAFF
>TRBV4-3|TRBJ2-3|TRBD2|.
TGCGCCAGCAGCGCCAGCGGGGGTGGGACAGATACGCAGTATTTT
CASSASGGGTDTQYF
>TRBV9|TRBJ2-7|.|.
TGTGCCAGCAGCGTAGAAGGGAGTTTGCCCTACGAGCAGTACTTC
CASSVEGSLPYEQYF
>TRBV30|TRBJ2-7|TRBD1|.
TGTGCCTGGGGACAGGGCCTTATCTACGAGCAGTACTTC
CAWGQGLIYEQYF
>TRBV19|TRBJ1-1|TRBD1|few
TGTGCCACCCGGCCCGGGACAGGGGTCGATGAAGCTTTCTTT
CATRPGTGVDEAFF
>TRBV11-2|TRBJ1-4|.|.
TGTGCCAGCAGCTTGGCGGAGACAACTAATGAAAAACTGTTTTTT
CASSLAETTNEKLFF
>TRBV12-5|TRBJ2-2|TRBD1|.
TGTGCTAGTGGTGGGGGAGACAGGGTTCGCACCGGGGAGCTGTTTTTT
CASGGGDRVRTGELFF
>TRBV6-1|TRBJ2-5|.|.
TGTGCCAGCAGTGAAGAGCGGGCGCAAGAGACCCAGTACTTC
CASSEERAQETQYF
>TRBV4-3|TRBJ2-3|TRBD1|.
TGCGCCAGCAGCCAAGATCGAGTATTCGGACAGGGGACAGATACGCAGTATTTT
CASSQDRVFGQGTDTQYF
>TRBV19|TRBJ2-7|.|.
TGTGCCAGTAGTATGGGGGCCGGGCCCCCCTACGAGCAGTACTTC
CASSMGAGPPYEQYF
>TRBV5-1|TRBJ2-7|TRBD2|.
TGCGCCAGCAGCTTGGGATGGGCTAGCGGGGATAGCTCCTACGAGCAGTACTTC
CASSLGWASGDSSYEQYF
>TRBV29-1|TRBJ2-1|TRBD2|.
TGCAGCGTTGAAACACTTAGCGGGAGAGTCAATGAGCAGTTCTTC
CSVETLSGRVNEQFF
>TRBV9|TRBJ2-3|TRBD2|.
TGTGCCAGCAGCGTGGTGCGGGGGAGAGCAGATACGCAGTATTTT
CASSVVRGRADTQYF
>TRBV19|TRBJ1-1|.|.
TGTGCCAGTACCCCAGGGATCACAGGAACAAACACTGAAGCTTTCTTT
CASTPGITGTNTEAFF
>TRBV4-2|TRBJ1-6|.|.
TGTGCCAGCAGCCAAGATTCACGGGTCCCAAATTCACCCCTCCACTTT
CASSQDSRVPNSPLHF